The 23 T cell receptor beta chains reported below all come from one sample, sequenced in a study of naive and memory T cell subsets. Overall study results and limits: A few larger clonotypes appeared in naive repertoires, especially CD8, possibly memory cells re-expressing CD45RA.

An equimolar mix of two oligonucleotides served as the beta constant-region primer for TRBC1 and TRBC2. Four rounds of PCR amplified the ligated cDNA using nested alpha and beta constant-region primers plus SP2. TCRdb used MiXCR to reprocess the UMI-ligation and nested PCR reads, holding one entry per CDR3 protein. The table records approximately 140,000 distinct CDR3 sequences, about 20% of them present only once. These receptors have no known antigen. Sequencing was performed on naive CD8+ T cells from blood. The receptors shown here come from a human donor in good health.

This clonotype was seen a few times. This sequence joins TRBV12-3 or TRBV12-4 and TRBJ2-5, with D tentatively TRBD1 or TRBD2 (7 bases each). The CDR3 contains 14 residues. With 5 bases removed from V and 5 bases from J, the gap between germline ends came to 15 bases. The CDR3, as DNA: TGTGCCAGCAGTCCCGGGACAGCGGGGGAGACCCAGTACTTC. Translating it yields CASSPGTAGETQYF.

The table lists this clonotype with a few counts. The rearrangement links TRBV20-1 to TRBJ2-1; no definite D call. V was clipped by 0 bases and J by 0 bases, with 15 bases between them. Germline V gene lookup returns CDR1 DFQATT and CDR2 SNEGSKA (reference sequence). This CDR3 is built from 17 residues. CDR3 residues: CSARDLNDLPSYNEQFF. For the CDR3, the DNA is TGCAGTGCTAGAGACTTGAACGATCTCCCCTCCTACAATGAGCAGTTCTTC.

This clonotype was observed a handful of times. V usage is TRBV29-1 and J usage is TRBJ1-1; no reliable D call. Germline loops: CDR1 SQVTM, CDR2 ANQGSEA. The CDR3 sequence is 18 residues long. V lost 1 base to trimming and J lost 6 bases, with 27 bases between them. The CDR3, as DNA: TGCAGCGTTGAAGGGGCTCCCCCTCCGTTTATGTCGGACGCTGAAGCTTTCTTT. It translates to CSVEGAPPPFMSDAEAFF. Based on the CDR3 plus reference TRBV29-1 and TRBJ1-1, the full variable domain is SAVISQKPSRDICQRGTSLTIQCQVDSQVTMMFWYRQQPGQSLTLIATANQGSEATYESGFVIDKFPISRPNLTFSTLTVSNMSPEDSSIYLCSVEGAPPPFMSDAEAFFGQGTRLTVV.

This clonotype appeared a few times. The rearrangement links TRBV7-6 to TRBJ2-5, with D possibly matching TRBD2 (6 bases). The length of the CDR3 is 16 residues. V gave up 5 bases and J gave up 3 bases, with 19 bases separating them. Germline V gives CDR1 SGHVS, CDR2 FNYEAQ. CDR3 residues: CASSPSIPGVEETQYF. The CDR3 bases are TGTGCCAGCAGCCCATCGATACCGGGGGTCGAAGAGACCCAGTACTTC.

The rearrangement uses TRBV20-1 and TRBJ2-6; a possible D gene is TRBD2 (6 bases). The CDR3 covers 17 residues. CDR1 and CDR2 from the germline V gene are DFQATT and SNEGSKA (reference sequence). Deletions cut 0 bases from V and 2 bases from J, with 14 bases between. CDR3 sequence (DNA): TGCAGTGCTAGAGAAGGGAGGTCTTGGGCTGGGGCCAACGTCCTGACTTTC. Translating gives CSAREGRSWAGANVLTF.

Written as DNA, the CDR3 is TGTGCCACCCACCGGGACGTACTATCCTACAATGAGCAGTTCTTC. Translating it yields CATHRDVLSYNEQFF. V usage is TRBV28 and J usage is TRBJ2-1; D may be TRBD1 or TRBD2 (5 bases each). The V and J ends lost 10 bases and 1 base respectively, with 17 bases between them. Germline V gene lookup returns CDR1 MDHEN and CDR2 SYDVKM. This CDR3 has 15 residues.

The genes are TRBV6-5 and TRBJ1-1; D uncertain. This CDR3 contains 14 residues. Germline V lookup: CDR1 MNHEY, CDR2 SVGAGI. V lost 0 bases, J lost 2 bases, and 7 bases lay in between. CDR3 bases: TGTGCCAGCAGTTACTCGCTTGGAAACACTGAAGCTTTCTTT. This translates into CASSYSLGNTEAFF.

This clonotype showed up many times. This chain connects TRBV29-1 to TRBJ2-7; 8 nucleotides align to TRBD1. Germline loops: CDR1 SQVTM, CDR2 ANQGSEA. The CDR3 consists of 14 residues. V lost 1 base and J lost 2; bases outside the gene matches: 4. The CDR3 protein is CSVEGTGTPYEQYF. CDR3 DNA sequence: TGCAGCGTTGAAGGGACAGGGACCCCCTACGAGCAGTACTTC.

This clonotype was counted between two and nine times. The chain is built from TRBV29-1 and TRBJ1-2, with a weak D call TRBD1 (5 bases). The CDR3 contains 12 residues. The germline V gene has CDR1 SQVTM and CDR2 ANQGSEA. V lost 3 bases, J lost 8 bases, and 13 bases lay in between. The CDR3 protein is CSVEGHPLGYTF. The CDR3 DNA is TGCAGCGTTGAGGGGCACCCACTGGGCTACACCTTC.

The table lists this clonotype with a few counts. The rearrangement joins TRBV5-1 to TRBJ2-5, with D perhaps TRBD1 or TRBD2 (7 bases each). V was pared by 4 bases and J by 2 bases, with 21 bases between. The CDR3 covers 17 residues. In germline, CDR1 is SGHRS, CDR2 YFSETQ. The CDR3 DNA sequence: TGCGCCAGCAGCGCGGGGGACAGCCCTTTATTACAAGAGACCCAGTACTTC. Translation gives CASSAGDSPLLQETQYF. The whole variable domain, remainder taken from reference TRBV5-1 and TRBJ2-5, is KAGVTQTPRYLIKTRGQQVTLSCSPISGHRSVSWYQQTPGQGLQFLFEYFSETQRNKGNFPGRFSGRQFSNSRSEMNVSTLELGDSALYLCASSAGDSPLLQETQYFGPGTRLLVL.

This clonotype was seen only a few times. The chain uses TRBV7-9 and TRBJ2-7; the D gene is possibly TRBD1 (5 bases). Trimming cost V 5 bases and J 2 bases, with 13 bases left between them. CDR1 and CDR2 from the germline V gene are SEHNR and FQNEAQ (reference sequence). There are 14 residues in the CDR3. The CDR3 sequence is CASSPDTGTYEQYF. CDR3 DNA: TGTGCCAGCAGCCCGGATACAGGAACCTACGAGCAGTACTTC.

CDR3 protein: CASSGPDGYTF. In DNA form, the CDR3 reads TGTGCCAGCAGTGGCCCGGATGGCTACACCTTC. The rearrangement joins TRBV25-1 to TRBJ1-2; no firm D call. The germline V and J ends were trimmed by 4 bases and 6 bases, with 6 bases remaining between them. CDR3 length: 11 amino acids. Germline V lookup: CDR1 MGHDK, CDR2 SYGVNS.

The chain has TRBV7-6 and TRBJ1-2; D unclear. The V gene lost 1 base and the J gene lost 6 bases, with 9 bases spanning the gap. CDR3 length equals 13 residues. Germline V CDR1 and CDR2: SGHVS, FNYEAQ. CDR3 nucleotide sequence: TGTGCCAGCAGCTTAGAGGCGAGTAATGGCTACACCTTC. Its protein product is CASSLEASNGYTF.

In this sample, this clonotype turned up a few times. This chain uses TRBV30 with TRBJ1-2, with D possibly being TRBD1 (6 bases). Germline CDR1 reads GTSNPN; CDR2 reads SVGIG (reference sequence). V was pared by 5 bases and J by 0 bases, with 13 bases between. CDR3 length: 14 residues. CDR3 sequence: CAWAGVSTNYGYTF. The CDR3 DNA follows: TGTGCCTGGGCAGGGGTCTCAACTAACTATGGCTACACCTTC.

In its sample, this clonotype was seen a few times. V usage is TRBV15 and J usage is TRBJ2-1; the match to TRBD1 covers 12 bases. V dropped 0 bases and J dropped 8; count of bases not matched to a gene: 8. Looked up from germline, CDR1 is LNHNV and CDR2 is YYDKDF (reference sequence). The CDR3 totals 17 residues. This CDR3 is CATSRDQAGQGAYEQFF. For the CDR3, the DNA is TGTGCCACCAGCAGAGATCAGGCGGGACAGGGGGCCTATGAGCAGTTCTTC.

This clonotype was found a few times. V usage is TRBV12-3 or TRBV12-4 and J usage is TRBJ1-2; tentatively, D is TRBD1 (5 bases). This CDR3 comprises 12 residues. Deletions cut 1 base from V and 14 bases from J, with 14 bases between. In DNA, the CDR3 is TGTGCCAGCAGTTTAGTGGGGCAGGGTCGGACCTTC. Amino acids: CASSLVGQGRTF.

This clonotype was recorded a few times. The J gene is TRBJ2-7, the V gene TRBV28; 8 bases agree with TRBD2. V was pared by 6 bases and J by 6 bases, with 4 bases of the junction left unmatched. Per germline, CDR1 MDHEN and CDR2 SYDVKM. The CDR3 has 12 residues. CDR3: CASRAAGVEQYF. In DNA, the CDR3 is TGTGCCAGCAGGGCAGCGGGGGTCGAGCAGTACTTC.

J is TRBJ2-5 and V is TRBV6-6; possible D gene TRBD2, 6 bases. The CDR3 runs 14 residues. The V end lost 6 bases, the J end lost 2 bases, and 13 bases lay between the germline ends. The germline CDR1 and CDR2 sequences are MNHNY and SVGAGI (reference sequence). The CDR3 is CASSSVGLQETQYF. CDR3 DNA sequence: TGTGCCAGCAGCTCCGTTGGACTACAAGAGACCCAGTACTTC.

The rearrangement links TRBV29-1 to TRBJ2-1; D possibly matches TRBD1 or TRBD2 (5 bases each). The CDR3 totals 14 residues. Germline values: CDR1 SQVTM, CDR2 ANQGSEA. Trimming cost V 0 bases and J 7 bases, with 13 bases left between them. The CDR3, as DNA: TGCAGCGTTGAAGATAGGGGAGAAGGTAATGAGCAGTTCTTC. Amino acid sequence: CSVEDRGEGNEQFF.

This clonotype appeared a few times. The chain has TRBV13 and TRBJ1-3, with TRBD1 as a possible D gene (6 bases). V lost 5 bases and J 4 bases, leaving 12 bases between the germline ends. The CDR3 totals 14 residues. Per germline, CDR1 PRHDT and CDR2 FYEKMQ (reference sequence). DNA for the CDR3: TGTGCCAGCAGCCTCGGACAGTGGGGAAACACCATATATTTT. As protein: CASSLGQWGNTIYF.

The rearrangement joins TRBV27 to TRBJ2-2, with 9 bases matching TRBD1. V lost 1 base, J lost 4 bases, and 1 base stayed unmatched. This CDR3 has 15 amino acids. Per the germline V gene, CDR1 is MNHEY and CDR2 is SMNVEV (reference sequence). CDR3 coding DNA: TGTGCCAGCAGTTTATTGACAGGGGGCACCGGGGAGCTGTTTTTT. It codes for CASSLLTGGTGELFF.

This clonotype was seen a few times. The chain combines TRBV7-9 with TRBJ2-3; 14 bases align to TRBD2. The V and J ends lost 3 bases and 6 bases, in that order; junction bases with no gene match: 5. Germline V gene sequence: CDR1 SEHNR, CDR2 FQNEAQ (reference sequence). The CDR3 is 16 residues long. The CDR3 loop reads CASSFGTSGSSDTQYF. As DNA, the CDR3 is TGTGCCAGCAGCTTTGGGACTAGCGGGAGTTCGGATACGCAGTATTTT. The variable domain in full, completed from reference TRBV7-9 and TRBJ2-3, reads DTGVSQNPRHKITKRGQNVTFRCDPISEHNRLYWYRQTLGQGPEFLTYFQNEAQLEKSRLLSDRFSAERPKGSFSTLEIQRTEQGDSAMYLCASSFGTSGSSDTQYFGPGTRLTVL.

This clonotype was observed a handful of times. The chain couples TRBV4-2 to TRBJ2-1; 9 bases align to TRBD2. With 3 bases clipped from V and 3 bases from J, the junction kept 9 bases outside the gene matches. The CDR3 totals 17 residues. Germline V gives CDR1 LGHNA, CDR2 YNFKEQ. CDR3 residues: CASSQEGLAAGYNEQFF. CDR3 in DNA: TGTGCCAGCAGCCAGGAGGGACTAGCCGCAGGCTACAATGAGCAGTTCTTC.